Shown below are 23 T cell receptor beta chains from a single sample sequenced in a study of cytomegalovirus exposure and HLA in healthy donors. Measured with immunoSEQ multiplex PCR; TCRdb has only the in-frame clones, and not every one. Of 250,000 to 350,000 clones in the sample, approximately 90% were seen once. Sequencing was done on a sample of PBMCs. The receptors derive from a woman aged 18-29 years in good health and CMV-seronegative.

The CDR3 loop is CASSLRREGHTQYF. The CDR3 DNA sequence: TGTGCCAGCAGTTTGAGAAGGGAGGGGCATACGCAGTATTTT. The chain employs TRBV28 and TRBJ2-3, with TRBD2 matching 7 bases. The CDR3 spans 14 residues. Germline trimming cut 3 bases from V and 7 bases from J; bases unmatched to any gene: 7. The germline CDR1 and CDR2 sequences are MDHEN and SYDVKM.

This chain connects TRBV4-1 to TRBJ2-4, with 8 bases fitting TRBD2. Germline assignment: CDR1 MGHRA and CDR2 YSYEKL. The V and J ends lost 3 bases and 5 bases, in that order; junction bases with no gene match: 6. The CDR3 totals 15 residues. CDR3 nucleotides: TGCGCCAGCAGCCAGGGCTGGACTAGCCAAAACATTCAGTACTTC. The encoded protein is CASSQGWTSQNIQYF.

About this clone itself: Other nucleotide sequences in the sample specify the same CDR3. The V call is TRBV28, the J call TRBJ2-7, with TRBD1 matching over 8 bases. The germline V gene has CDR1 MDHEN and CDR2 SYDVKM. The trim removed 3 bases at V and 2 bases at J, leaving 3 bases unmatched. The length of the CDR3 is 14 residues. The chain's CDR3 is CASSFGTGTYEQYF. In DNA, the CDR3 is TGTGCCAGCAGTTTCGGGACAGGCACCTACGAGCAGTACTTC.

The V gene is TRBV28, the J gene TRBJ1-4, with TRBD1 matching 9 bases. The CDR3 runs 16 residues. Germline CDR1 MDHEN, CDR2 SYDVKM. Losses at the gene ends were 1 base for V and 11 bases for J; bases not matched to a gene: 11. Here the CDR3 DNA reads TGTGCCAGCAGTTTATCCCAGATACAGGGGGCGACTAAACTGTTTTTT. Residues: CASSLSQIQGATKLFF.

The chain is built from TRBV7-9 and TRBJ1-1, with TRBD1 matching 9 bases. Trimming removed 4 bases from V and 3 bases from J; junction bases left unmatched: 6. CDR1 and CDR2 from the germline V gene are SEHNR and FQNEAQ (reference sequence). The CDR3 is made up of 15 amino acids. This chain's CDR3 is CASSSTRQGDTEAFF. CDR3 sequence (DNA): TGTGCCAGCAGCTCAACCAGACAGGGGGACACTGAAGCTTTCTTT.

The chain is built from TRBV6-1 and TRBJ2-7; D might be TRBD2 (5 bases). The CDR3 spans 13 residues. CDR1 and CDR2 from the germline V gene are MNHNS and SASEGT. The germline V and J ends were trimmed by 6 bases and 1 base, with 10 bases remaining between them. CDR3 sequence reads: CASRAGGSYEQYF. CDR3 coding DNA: TGTGCCAGCAGGGCCGGCGGGTCCTACGAGCAGTACTTC.

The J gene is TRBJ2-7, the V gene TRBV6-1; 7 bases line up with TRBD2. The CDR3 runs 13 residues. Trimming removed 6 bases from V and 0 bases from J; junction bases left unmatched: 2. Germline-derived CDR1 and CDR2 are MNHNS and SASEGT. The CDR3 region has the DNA TGTGCCAGCAGGGGCGGGAGCTCCTACGAGCAGTACTTC. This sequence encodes CASRGGSSYEQYF.

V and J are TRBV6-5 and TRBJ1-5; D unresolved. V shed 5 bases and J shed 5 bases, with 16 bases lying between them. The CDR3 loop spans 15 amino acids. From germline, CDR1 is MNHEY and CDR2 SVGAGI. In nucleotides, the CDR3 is TGTGCCAGCAGTCCGGAGGTTGGAGGGTATCAGCCCCAGCATTTT. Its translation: CASSPEVGGYQPQHF.

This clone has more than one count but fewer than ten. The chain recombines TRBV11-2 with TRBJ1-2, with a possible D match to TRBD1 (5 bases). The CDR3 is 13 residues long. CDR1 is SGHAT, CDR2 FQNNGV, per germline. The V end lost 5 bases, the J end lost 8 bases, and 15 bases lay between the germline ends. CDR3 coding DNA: TGTGCCAGCAGCCGGGACTTTTTCCGGGGCTACACCTTC. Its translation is CASSRDFFRGYTF.

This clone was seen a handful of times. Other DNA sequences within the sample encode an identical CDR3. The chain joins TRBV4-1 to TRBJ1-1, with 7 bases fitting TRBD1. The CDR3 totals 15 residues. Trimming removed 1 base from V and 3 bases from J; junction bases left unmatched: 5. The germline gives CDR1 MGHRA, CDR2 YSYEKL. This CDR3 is CASSQGQGGYTEAFF. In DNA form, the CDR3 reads TGCGCCAGCAGCCAAGGACAGGGAGGCTACACTGAAGCTTTCTTT.

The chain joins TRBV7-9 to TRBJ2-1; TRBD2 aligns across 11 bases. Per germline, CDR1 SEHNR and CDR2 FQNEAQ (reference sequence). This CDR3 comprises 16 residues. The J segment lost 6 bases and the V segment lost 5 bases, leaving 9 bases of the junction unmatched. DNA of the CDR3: TGTGCCAGCAGCCCCCCGGGACTAGCGGTCCCCAATGAGCAGTTCTTC. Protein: CASSPPGLAVPNEQFF.

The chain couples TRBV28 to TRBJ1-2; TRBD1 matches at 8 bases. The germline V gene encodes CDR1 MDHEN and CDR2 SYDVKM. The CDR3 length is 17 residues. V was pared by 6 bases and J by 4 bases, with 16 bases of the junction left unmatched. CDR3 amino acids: CASSSGQVSLRGYGYTF. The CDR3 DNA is TGTGCCAGCAGCTCGGGACAGGTTTCCCTTCGAGGCTATGGCTACACCTTC.

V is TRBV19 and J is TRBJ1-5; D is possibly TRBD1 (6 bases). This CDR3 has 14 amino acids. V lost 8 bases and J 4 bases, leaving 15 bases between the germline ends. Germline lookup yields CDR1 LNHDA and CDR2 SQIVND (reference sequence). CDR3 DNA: TGTGCCAGTTTAGACAGGAACCGGAATCAGCCCCAGCATTTT. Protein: CASLDRNRNQPQHF.

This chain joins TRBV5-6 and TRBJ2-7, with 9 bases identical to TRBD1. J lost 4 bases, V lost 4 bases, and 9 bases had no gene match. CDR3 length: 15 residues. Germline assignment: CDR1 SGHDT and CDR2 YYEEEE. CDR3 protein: CASSVFWDRVYEQYF. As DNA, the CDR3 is TGTGCCAGCAGCGTCTTTTGGGACAGGGTGTACGAGCAGTACTTC.

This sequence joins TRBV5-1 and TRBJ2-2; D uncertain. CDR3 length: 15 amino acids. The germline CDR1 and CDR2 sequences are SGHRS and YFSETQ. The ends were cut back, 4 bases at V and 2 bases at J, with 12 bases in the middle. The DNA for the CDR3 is TGCGCCAGCAGCCCGGCCTGGGCCAACACCGGGGAGCTGTTTTTT. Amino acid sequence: CASSPAWANTGELFF.

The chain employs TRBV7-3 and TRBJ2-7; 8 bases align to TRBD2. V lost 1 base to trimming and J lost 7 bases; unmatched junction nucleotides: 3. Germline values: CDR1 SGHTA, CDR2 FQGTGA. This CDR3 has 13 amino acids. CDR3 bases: TGTGCCAGCAGCTTAATCCGGGAGGGGGAGCAGTACTTC. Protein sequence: CASSLIREGEQYF.

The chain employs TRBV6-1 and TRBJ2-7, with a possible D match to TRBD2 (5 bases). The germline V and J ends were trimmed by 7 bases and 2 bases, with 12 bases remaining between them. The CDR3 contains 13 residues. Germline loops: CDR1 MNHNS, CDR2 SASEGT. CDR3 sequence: CASNVLGAYEQYF. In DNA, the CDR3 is TGTGCCAGCAATGTTCTGGGAGCCTACGAGCAGTACTTC.

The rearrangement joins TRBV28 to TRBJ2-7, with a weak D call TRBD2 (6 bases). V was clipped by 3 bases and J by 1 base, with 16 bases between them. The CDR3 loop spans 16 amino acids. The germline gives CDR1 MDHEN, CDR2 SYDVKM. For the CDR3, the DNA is TGTGCCAGCAGTTTTACGCTAGCGTTGGAATCCTACGAGCAGTACTTC. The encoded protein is CASSFTLALESYEQYF.

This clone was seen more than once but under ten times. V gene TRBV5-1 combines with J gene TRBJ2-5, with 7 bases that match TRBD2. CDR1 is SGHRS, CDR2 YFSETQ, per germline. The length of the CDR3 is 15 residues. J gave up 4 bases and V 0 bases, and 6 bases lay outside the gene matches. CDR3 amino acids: CASSLAAGVVETQYF. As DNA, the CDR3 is TGCGCCAGCAGCTTGGCCGCGGGAGTTGTAGAGACCCAGTACTTC.

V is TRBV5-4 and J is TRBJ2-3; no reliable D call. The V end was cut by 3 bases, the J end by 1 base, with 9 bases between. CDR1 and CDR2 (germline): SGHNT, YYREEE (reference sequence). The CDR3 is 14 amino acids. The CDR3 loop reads CASSSELRTDTQYF. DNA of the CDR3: TGTGCCAGCAGCTCTGAACTCCGCACAGATACGCAGTATTTT.

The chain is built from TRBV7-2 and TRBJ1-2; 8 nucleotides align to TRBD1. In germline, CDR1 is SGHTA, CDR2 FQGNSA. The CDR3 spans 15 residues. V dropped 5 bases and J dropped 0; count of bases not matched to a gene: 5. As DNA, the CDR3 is TGTGCCAGCAGCCCCGGGACAGGAGCTAACTATGGCTACACCTTC. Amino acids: CASSPGTGANYGYTF.

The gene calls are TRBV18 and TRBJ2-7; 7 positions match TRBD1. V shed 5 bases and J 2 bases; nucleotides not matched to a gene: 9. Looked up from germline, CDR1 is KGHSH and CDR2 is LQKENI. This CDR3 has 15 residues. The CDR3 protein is CASSNPGTATYEQYF. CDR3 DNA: TGTGCCAGCTCAAACCCCGGGACAGCCACCTACGAGCAGTACTTC.

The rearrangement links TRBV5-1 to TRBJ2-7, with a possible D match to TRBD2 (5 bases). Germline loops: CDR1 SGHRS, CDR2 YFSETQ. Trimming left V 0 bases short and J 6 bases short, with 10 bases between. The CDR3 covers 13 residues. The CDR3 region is CASSLGGYAEQYF. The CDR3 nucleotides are TGCGCCAGCAGCTTGGGAGGGTACGCCGAGCAGTACTTC.